These T cell receptor beta chains were read from a single sample in a study of blood T cell repertoires in COVID-19. Profiled with immunoSEQ multiplex PCR; TCRdb holds only in-frame clones, not every one. Seen here are about 30,000 clones, around 90% observed once, and the top ten hold 14% to 15%. Specimen: peripheral blood. The receptors stem from a man aged 55 to 70 with active COVID-19. Both conserved end residues are part of each CDR3. The D gene is left open where the match is weak. Some rows have no size entry. The others give once, few or many, or a class for an expanded clone.

d_call	clone_size	v_call	j_call	cdr3_aa	cdr3_nt
TRBD1	once	TRBV2	TRBJ2-4	CASGGQETNIQYF	TGTGCCAGCGGGGGACAGGAAACAAACATTCAGTACTTC
TRBD2	-	TRBV19	TRBJ2-2	CASSKGTFGGSVAGELFF	TGTGCCAGTAGTAAGGGGACGTTCGGGGGGAGTGTCGCCGGGGAGCTGTTTTTT
TRBD2	-	TRBV28	TRBJ2-1	CASSLPGLAGGGNEQFF	TGTGCCAGCAGTTTACCCGGACTAGCGGGAGGGGGCAATGAGCAGTTCTTC
TRBD2	-	TRBV5-4	TRBJ2-2	CASSFGGGRTNTGELFF	TGTGCCAGCAGCTTCGGGGGGGGCAGGACGAACACCGGGGAGCTGTTTTTT
-	-	TRBV6-5	TRBJ2-1	CASSYARTYNEQFF	TGTGCCAGCAGTTACGCGAGGACCTACAATGAGCAGTTCTTC
TRBD1	once	TRBV11-3	TRBJ2-1	CASSHKEGGEQFF	TGTGCCAGCAGCCATAAAGAAGGGGGCGAGCAGTTCTTC
-	-	TRBV7-6	TRBJ2-7	CASSLEPRGTYEQYF	TGTGCCAGCAGCTTAGAACCCCGGGGAACCTACGAGCAGTACTTC
TRBD2	-	TRBV25-1	TRBJ2-1	CASSEYASGRNEQFF	TGTGCCAGCAGTGAATATGCTAGCGGGAGGAATGAGCAGTTCTTC
-	-	TRBV18	TRBJ2-4	CASSPSRDIQYF	TGTGCCAGCTCACCCTCGCGGGACATTCAGTACTTC
TRBD2	-	TRBV7-3	TRBJ2-3	CASSLVAGGGTDTQYF	TGTGCCAGCAGCTTAGTGGCGGGAGGGGGCACAGATACGCAGTATTTT
-	-	TRBV10-3	TRBJ1-3	CAISESGGSGNTIYF	TGTGCCATCAGTGAGTCGGGGGGCTCTGGAAACACCATATATTTT
TRBD1	-	TRBV19	TRBJ2-1	CASSIRDRGFGEQFF	TGTGCCAGTAGTATCAGGGACAGGGGCTTTGGTGAGCAGTTCTTC
TRBD2	-	TRBV15	TRBJ2-1	CATSRDDLAGFLGGSSYNEQFF	TGTGCCACCAGCAGAGATGACCTAGCGGGATTTCTCGGTGGGAGCTCCTACAATGAGCAGTTCTTC